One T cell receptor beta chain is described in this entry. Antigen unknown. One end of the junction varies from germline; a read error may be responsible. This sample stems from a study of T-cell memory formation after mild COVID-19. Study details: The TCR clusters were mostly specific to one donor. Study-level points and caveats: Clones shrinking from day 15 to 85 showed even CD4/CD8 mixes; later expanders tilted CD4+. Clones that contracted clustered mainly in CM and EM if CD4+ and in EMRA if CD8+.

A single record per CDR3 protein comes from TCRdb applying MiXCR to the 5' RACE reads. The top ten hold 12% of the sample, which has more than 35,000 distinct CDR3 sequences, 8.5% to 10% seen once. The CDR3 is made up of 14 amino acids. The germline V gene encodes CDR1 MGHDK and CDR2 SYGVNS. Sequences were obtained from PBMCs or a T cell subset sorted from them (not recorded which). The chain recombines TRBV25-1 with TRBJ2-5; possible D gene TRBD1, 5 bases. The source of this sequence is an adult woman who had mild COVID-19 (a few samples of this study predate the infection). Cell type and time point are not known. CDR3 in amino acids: CASSESSRVEIQYF. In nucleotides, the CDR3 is TGTGCCAGCAGTGAATCGTCCAGGGTGGAGATCCAGTACTTC.